The source of this T cell receptor (beta chain) is a study of blood T cell repertoires in COVID-19 (dated by TCRdb to 2020 to 2021). Study-level background: Samples covering the acute and convalescent phases of COVID-19 were provided by collaborators in the United States, Italy and Spain. The material from the prospective study consisted of cDNA or gDNA derived from T cells, B-cell-depleted T cells, or PBMCs. The dataset comprised deeply sampled blood TCRbeta repertoires from subjects exposed to, actively infected with, or recovered from COVID-19. The repertoires were released in a freely available public database intended as a resource for research on the immune response to SARS-CoV-2. Samples were obtained from the ongoing ImmuneRACE study (first 160 participants) and from 1,000 to 1,500 subjects provided by 6 global collaborators. A de-identified subject ID, COVID-19 status, age in years and sex were almost always included in the sample metadata. Where available, HLA class I and class II types were taken from metadata supplied by the sample provider and were not determined by assay-based typing.

General conclusions and limits of the study: The quantity of clinical and demographic metadata differed by source and by participant and was supplied without curation.

As for this clone: Its cognate antigen has yet to be identified. Base qualities were left out, and no much larger clone turns up one base away.

Each collaborating institution followed its own protocols to collect whole blood in K2EDTA tubes. For TCRbeta analysis, collaborators shipped samples in one of three forms: frozen whole blood, isolated PBMCs, or DNA extracted from either of those sample types. According to the germline V gene, CDR1 reads MGHRA and CDR2 reads YSYEKL. Inclusive of the bounding cysteine and phenylalanine, the CDR3 is 13 residues long. Only the CDR3 part of the read is kept: 39 bases, read in frame from the first base. A distance of 10 bases separates the germline ends of V and J, which lose 0 bases and 8 bases respectively. TCRbeta CDR3 regions were amplified from genomic DNA by means of the immunoSEQ Assay, a bias-controlled multiplex PCR. As for how the authors treated the data: The number of nucleated cells in each sample was estimated by amplification of reference gene primers within the assay. To quantify the absolute abundance of each unique TCRbeta CDR3 rearrangement, sequence reads were collapsed and filtered. For each sample, productive Simpson clonality was calculated by taking the square root of Simpson's diversity index across productive rearrangements. Sourced from immuneACCESS, this table was stored by TCRdb with only in-frame sequences that have V and J called. A share of the clones is absent; for the studies checked, an unresolved V gene accounts for under half, and the remainder has no known explanation. Clonal size and the V and J genes are those of that table, whereas D and trimming came from the DNA. The sample includes approximately 190,000 clones, with roughly 80% observed a single time. Clones ranked in the top ten supply 6% to 8.5% of the sample.

Sequencing was done on a sample of peripheral blood. Rearrangement joined TRBV4-1 to TRBJ1-2, with the D gene not clear enough to name. The TCR comes from a man aged 55-75 years with acute or convalescent COVID-19. The CDR3 in this case is CASSQDRGRGYTF. The DNA is as follows: TGCGCCAGCAGCCAAGATCGAGGGCGAGGCTACACCTTC.